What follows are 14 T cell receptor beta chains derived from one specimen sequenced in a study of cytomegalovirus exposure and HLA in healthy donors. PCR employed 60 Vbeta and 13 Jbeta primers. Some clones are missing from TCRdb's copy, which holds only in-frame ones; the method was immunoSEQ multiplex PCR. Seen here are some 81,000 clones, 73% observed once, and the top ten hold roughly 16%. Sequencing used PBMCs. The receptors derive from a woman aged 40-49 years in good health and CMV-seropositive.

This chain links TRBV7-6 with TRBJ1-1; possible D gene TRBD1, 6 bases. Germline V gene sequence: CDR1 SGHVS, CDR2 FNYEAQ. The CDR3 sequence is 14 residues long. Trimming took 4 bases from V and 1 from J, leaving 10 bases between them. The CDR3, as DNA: TGTGCCAGCAGCTCCCAGGGGCAGAACACTGAAGCTTTCTTT. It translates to CASSSQGQNTEAFF.

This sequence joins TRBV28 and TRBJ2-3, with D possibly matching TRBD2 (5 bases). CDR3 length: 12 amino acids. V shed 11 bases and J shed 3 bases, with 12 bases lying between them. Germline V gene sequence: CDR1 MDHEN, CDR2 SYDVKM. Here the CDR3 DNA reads TGTGCCGGAGGCGACCGGACAGATACGCAGTATTTT. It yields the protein CAGGDRTDTQYF.

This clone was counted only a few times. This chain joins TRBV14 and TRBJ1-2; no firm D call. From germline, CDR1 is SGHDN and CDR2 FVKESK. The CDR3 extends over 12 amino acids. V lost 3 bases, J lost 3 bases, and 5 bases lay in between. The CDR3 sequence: CASSQYDYGYTF. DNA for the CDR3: TGTGCCAGCAGCCAGTATGACTATGGCTACACCTTC. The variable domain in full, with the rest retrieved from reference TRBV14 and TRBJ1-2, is EAGVTQFPSHSVIEKGQTVTLRCDPISGHDNLYWYRRVMGKEIKFLLHFVKESKQDESGMPNNRFLAERTGGTYSTLKVQPAELEDSGVYFCASSQYDYGYTFGSGTRLTVV.

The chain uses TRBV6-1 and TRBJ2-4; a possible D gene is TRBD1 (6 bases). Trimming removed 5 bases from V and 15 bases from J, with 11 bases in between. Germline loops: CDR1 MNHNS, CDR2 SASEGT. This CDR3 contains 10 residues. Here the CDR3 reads CASSPGGRYF. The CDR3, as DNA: TGTGCCAGCAGTCCTGGGGGCAGGTACTTC.

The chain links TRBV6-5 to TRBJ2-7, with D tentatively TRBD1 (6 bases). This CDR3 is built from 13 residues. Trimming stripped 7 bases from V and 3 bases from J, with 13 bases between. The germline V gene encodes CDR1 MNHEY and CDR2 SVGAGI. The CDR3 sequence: CASTAIGGYEQYF. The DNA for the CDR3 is TGTGCCAGCACAGCGATAGGGGGCTACGAGCAGTACTTC.

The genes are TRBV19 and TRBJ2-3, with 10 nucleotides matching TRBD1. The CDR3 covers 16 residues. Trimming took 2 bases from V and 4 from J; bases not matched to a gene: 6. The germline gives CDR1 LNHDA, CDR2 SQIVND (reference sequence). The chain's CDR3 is CASSISGTGVADTQYF. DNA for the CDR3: TGTGCCAGTAGTATATCCGGGACAGGGGTGGCAGATACGCAGTATTTT.

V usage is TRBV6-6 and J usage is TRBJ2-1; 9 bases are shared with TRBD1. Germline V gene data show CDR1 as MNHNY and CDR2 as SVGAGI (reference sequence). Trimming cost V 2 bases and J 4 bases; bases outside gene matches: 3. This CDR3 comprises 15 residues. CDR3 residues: CASSYRDRDYNEQFF. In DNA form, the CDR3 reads TGTGCCAGCAGTTACAGGGACAGGGATTACAATGAGCAGTTCTTC.

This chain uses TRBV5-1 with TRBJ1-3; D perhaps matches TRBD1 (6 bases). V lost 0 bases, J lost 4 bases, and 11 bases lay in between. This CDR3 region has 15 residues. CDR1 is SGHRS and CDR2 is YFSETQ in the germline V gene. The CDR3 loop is CASSLDRAEGNTIYF. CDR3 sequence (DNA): TGCGCCAGCAGCTTGGACAGGGCGGAAGGAAACACCATATATTTT. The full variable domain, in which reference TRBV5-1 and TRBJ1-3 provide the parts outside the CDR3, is KAGVTQTPRYLIKTRGQQVTLSCSPISGHRSVSWYQQTPGQGLQFLFEYFSETQRNKGNFPGRFSGRQFSNSRSEMNVSTLELGDSALYLCASSLDRAEGNTIYFGEGSWLTVV.

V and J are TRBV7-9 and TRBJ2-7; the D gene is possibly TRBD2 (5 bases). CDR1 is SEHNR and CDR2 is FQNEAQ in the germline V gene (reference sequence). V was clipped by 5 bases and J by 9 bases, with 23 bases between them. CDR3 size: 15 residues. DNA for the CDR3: TGTGCCAGCAGCCCCCAGGACTTTTCGCCCGACGGGCAGTACTTC. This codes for CASSPQDFSPDGQYF.

The CDR3 sequence: CATRQGSYEQYF. The CDR3 bases are TGTGCCACCAGACAGGGGTCCTACGAGCAGTACTTC. The chain couples TRBV6-1 to TRBJ2-7; 8 nucleotides align to TRBD1. CDR3 length: 12 residues. The V segment lost 10 bases and the J segment 1 base; nucleotides outside the gene matches: 3. Germline V CDR1 and CDR2: MNHNS, SASEGT.

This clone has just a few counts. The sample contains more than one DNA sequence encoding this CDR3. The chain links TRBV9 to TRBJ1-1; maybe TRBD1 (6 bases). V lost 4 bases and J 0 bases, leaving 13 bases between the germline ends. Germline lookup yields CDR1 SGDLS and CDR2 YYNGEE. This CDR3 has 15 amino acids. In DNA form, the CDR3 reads TGTGCCAGCAGCCCGCAGACAGGCATGAACACTGAAGCTTTCTTT. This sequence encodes CASSPQTGMNTEAFF.

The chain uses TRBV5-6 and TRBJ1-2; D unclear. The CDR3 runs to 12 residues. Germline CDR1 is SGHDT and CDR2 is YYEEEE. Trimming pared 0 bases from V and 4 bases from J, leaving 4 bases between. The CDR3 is CASSLAGYGYTF. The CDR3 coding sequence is TGTGCCAGCAGCTTGGCGGGCTATGGCTACACCTTC.

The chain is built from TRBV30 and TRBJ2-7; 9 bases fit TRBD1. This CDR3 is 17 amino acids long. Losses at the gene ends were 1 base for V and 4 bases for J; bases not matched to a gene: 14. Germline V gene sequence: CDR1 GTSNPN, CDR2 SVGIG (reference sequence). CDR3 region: CAWSAPQSVDRGYEQYF. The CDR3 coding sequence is TGTGCCTGGAGTGCTCCCCAAAGCGTCGACAGGGGGTACGAGCAGTACTTC.

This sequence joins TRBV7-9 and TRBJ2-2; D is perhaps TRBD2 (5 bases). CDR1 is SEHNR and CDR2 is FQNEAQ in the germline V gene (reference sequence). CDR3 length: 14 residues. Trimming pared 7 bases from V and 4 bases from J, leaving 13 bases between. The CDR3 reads CASTPPGITGELFF. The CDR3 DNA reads TGTGCCAGCACCCCCCCGGGGATCACCGGGGAGCTGTTTTTT.